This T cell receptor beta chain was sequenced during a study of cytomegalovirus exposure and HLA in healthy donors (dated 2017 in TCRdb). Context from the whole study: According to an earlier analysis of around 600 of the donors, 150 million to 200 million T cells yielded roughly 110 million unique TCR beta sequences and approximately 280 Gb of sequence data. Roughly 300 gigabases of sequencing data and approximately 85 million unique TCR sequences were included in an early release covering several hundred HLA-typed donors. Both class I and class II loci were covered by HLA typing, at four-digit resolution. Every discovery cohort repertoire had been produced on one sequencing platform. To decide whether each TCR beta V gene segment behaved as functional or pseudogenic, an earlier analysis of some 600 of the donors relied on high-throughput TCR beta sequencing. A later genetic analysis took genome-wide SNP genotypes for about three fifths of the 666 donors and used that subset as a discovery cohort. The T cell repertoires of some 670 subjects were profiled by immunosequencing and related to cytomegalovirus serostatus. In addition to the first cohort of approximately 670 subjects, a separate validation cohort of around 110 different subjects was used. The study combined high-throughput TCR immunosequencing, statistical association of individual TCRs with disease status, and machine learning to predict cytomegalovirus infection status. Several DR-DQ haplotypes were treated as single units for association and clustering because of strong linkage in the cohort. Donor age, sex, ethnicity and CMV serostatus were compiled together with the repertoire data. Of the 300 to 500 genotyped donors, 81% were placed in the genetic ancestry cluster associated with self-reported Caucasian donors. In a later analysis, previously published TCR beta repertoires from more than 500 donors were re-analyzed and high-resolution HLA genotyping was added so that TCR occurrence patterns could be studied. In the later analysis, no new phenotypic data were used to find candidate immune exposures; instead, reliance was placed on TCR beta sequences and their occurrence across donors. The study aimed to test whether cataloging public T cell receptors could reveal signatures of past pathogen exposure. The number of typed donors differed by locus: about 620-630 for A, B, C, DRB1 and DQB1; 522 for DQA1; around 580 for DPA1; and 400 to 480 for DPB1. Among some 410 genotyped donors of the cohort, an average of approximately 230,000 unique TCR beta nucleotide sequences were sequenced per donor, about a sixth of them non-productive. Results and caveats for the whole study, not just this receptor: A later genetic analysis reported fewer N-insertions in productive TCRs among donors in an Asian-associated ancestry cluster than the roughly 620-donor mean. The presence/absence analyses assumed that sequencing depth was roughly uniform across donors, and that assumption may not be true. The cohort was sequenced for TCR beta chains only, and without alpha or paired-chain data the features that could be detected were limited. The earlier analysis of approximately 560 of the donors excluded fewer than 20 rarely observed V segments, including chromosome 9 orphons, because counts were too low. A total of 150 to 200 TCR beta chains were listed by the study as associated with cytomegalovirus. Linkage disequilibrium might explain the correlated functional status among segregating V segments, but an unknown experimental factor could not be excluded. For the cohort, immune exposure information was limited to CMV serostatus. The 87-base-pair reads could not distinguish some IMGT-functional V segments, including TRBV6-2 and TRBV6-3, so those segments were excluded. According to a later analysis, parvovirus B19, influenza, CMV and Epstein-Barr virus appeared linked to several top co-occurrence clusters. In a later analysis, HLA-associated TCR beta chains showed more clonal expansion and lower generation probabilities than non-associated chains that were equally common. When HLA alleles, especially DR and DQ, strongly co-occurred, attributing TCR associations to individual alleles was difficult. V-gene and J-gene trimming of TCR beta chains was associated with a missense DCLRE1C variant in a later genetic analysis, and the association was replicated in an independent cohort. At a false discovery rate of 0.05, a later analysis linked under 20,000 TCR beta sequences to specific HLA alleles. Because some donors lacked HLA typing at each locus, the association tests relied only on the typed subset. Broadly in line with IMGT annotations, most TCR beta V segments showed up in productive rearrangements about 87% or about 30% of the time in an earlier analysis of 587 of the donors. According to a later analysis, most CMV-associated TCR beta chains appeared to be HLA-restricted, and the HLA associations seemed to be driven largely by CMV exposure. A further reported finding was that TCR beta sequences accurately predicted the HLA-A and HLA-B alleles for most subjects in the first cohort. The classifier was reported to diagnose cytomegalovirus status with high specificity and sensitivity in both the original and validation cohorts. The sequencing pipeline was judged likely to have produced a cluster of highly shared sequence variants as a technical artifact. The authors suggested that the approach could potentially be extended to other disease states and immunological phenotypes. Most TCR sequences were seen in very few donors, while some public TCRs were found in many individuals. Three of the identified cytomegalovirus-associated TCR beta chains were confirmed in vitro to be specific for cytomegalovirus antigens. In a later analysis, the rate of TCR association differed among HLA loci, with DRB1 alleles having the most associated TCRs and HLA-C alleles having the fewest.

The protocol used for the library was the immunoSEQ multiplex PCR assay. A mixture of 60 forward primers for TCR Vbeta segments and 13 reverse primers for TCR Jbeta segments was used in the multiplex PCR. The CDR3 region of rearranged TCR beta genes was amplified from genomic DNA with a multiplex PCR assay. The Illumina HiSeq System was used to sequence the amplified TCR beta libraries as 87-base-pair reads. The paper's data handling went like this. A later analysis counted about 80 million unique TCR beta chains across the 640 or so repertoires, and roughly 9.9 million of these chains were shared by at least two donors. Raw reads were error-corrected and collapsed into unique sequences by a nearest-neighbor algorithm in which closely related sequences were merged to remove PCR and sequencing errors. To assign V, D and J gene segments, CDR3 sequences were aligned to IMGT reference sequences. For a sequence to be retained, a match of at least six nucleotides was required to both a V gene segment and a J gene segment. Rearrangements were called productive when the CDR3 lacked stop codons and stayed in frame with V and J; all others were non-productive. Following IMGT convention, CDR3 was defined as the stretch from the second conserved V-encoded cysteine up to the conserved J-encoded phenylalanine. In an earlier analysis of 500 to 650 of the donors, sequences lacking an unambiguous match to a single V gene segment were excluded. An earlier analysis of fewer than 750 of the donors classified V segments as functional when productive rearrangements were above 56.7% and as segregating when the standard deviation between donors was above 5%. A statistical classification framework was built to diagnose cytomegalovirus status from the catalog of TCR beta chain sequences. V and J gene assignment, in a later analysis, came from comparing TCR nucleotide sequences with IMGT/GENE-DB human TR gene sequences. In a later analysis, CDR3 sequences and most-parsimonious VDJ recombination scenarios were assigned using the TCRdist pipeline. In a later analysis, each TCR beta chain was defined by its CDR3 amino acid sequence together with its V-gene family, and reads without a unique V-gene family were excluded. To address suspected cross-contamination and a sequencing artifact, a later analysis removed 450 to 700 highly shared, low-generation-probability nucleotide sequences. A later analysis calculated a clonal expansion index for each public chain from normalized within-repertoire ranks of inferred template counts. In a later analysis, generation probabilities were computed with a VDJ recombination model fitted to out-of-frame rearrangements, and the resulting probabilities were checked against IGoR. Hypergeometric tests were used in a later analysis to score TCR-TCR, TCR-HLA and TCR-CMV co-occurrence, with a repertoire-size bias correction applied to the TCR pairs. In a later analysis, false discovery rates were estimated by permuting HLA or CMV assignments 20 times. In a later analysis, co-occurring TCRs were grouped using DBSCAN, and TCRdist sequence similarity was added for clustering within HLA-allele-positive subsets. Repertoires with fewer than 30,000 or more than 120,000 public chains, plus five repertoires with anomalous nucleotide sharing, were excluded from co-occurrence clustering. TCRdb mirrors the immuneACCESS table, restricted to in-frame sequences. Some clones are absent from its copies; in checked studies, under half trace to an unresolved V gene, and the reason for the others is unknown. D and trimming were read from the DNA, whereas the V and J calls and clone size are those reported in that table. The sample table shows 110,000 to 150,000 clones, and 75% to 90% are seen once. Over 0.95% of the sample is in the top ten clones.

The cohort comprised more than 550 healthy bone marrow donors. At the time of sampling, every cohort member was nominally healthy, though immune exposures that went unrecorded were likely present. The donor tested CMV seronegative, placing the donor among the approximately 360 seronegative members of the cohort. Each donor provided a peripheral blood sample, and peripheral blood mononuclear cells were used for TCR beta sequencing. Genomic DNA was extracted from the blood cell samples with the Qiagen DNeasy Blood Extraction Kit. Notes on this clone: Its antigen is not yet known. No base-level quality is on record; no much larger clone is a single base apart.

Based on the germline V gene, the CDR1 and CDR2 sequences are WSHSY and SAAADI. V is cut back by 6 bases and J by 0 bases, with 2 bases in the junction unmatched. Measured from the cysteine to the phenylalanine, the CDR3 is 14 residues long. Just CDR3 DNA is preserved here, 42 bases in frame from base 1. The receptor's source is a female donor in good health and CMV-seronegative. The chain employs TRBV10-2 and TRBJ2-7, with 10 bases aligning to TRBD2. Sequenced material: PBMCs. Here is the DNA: TGCGCCAGCAGACCTAGCGGGAGCTCCTACGAGCAGTACTTC. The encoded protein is CASRPSGSSYEQYF.